This TCR beta chain was identified in a study of early T cells in non-severe SARS-CoV-2 infection. About the study: From unsorted whole blood, bulk RNA was sequenced, and the chains remained unpaired. Points from the study as a whole: Anti-spike CD8 responses were favored by VDJdb matching, which missed private and CD4 specificities.

This clonotype was counted between two and nine times. Its antigen is as yet unknown. Each single cDNA molecule received a unique molecular identifier. TCRdb independently ran MiXCR on the 5' RACE reads; one entry per CDR3 protein. The sample includes some 110,000 distinct CDR3 sequences, about 16% of them seen just once. The source material was whole blood. The receptor was derived from an adult who was a healthcare worker with PCR-confirmed SARS-CoV-2 infection or an uninfected control (not recorded which).

The CDR3 spells CASSEEGNRITGELFF. For the CDR3, the DNA is TGTGCCAGCAGTGAAGAGGGAAATAGGATTACCGGGGAGCTGTTTTTT. J is TRBJ2-2 and V is TRBV2; D is ambiguous. The CDR3 is 16 amino acids. CDR1 SNHLY and CDR2 FYNNEI come from the germline V gene. V was pared by 1 base and J by 5 bases, with 14 bases between.